This entry features one T cell receptor beta chain sequence. What it binds is unknown. The data derive from a study of cytomegalovirus exposure and HLA in healthy donors. In the PCR, 60 Vbeta and 13 Jbeta primers were used. Repertoires were generated with immunoSEQ multiplex PCR, while TCRdb's copy carries only in-frame clones and drops some. The data hold about 78,000 clones, with 80% observed a single time. Study findings and constraints: Reports state that TCR beta sequences accurately predicted most subjects' HLA-A and HLA-B alleles. Highest at DRB1 and lowest at HLA-C, TCR association rates differed among HLA loci in a later analysis. In the analysis, some V segments, TRBV6-2 and TRBV6-3 included, were excluded as indistinguishable. In vitro testing confirmed a few CMV-associated chains as specific for CMV antigens.

Germline CDR1 reads SGHVS; CDR2 reads FQNEAQ. The CDR3 has 17 residues. Trimming cost V 2 bases and J 3 bases; bases outside gene matches: 12. The TCR sequence derives from a male donor in good health and CMV-seronegative. The sample comprised PBMCs. V is TRBV7-8 and J is TRBJ2-7; 8 positions agree with TRBD1. CDR3 sequence (DNA): TGTGCCAGCAGCTTAAGACGTAGGGGGACAGGAATCTACGAGCAGTACTTC. It translates to CASSLRRRGTGIYEQYF.